This T cell receptor beta chain was identified during a study of beta chain features in type 1 diabetes. Expressed TCRB transcripts were sequenced because the entire RNA isolate underwent reverse transcription. TCRdb keeps only in-frame clones here, not all; method: immunoSEQ multiplex PCR. The table has 900,000 or so clones, 15% to 20% seen once. Germline V gene sequence: CDR1 MNHNY, CDR2 SVGAGI (reference sequence). Unmatched junction bases numbered 7, after V lost 4 bases and J lost 2 bases. This CDR3 is 15 amino acids long. The V call is TRBV6-6, the J call TRBJ2-5; 7 bases agree with TRBD2. Sequencing was carried out using naive CD4+ T cells from blood. This TCR was sampled from a woman aged 18-35 years in good health. The CDR3 region is CASSSTSGGQETQYF. CDR3 bases: TGTGCCAGCAGTTCGACTTCGGGAGGACAAGAGACCCAGTACTTC.